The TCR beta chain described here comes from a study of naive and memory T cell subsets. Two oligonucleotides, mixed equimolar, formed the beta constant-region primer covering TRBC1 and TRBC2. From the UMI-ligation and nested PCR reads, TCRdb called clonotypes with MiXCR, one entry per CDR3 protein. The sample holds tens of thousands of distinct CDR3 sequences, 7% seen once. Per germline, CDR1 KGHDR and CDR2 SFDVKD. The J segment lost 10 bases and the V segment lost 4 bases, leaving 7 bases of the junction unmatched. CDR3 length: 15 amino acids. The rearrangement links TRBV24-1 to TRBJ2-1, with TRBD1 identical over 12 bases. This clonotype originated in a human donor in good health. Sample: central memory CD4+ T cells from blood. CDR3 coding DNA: TGTGCCACCAGTGACACCGGGACAGGGGGCCGGGAGCAGTTCTTC. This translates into CATSDTGTGGREQFF.